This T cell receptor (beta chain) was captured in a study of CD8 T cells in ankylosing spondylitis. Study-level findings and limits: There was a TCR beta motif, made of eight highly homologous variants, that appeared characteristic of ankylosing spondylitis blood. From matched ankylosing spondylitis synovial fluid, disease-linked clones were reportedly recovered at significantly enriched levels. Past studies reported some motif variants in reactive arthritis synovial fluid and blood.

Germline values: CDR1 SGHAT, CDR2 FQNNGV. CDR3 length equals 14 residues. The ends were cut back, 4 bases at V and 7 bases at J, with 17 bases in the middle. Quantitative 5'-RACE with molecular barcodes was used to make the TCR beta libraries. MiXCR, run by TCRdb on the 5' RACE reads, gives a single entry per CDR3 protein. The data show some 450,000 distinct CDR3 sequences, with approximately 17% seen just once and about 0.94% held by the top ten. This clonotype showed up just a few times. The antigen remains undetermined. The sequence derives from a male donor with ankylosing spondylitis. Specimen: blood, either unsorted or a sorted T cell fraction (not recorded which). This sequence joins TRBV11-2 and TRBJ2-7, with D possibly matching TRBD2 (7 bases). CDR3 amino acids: CASSSWEGVWEQYF. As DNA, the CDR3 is TGTGCCAGCAGCTCTTGGGAGGGGGTATGGGAGCAGTACTTC.